This is a list of T cell receptor beta chains from one sample in a study of neurological immune-mediated disorders. TCRdb reprocessed the 5' RACE reads with MiXCR, giving one entry per CDR3 protein. The table includes 45,000 to 60,000 distinct CDR3 sequences, about 2.5% detected once. Sequencing input: PBMCs. The receptors come from a man aged 50 to 60 with multiple sclerosis. CDR3s include the opening cysteine and the closing phenylalanine or tryptophan. A D gene is named only where the DNA matches it firmly. Sizes are listed as once, few, many or a size class.

D	J	V	size	CDR3	DNA
TRBD1	TRBJ1-5	TRBV6-5	many	CASSNTGGNQPQHF	TGTGCCAGCAGTAACACAGGGGGCAATCAGCCCCAGCATTTT
TRBD1	TRBJ1-5	TRBV20-1	many	CSASGPRQGDNQPQHF	TGCAGTGCTAGCGGCCCCAGACAGGGAGACAATCAGCCCCAGCATTTT
TRBD2	TRBJ2-3	TRBV7-9	many	CASTFGLAGGLNTQYF	TGTGCCAGCACCTTCGGACTAGCGGGGGGCCTAAATACGCAGTATTTT
.	TRBJ1-5	TRBV20-1	many	CSAREASRGNQPQHF	TGCAGTGCTAGAGAGGCCTCACGAGGCAATCAGCCCCAGCATTTT
.	TRBJ2-3	TRBV5-1	many	CASSWGLLGHQSTDTQYF	TGCGCCAGCAGCTGGGGCCTCCTCGGTCACCAGAGCACAGATACGCAGTATTTT
.	TRBJ1-6	TRBV7-6	many	CASSLFQGNSTLNF	TGTGCCAGCAGCTTATTTCAGGGAAATTCAACCCTCAACTTT
.	TRBJ1-4	TRBV12-3/TRBV12-4	medium-sized	CASTPTGGRKLFF	TGTGCCAGCACCCCCACGGGAGGGCGAAAACTGTTTTTT
.	TRBJ2-2	TRBV5-1	many	CASSLAGLPNTGELFF	TGCGCCAGCAGCTTGGCGGGCCTACCGAACACCGGGGAGCTGTTTTTT
TRBD1	TRBJ2-6	TRBV3-1	many	CASSHPRSDRVFGANVLTF	TGTGCCAGCAGCCACCCGAGGTCGGACAGGGTGTTTGGGGCCAACGTCCTGACTTTC
.	TRBJ2-7	TRBV2	many	CATATVGQYEQYF	TGTGCCACCGCGACAGTAGGCCAATACGAGCAGTACTTC
.	TRBJ2-3	TRBV5-1	many	CASSFLSGADTQYF	TGCGCCAGCAGCTTTCTTAGCGGAGCAGATACGCAGTATTTT
.	TRBJ2-3	TRBV3-1	many	CASSQRSDTQYF	TGTGCCAGCAGCCAACGTTCGGATACGCAGTATTTT
TRBD1	TRBJ2-7	TRBV24-1	many	CATSDWSMTGGYEQYF	TGTGCCACCAGTGATTGGAGTATGACAGGGGGCTACGAGCAGTACTTC
.	TRBJ1-6	TRBV20-1	many	CSASTAAVGGSSPLHF	TGCAGTGCTAGTACGGCGGCCGTGGGAGGGAGTTCACCCCTCCACTTT
TRBD1	TRBJ2-3	TRBV10-3	many	CAISDLDRGGTDTQYF	TGTGCCATCAGTGACCTGGACAGGGGGGGAACAGATACGCAGTATTTT
TRBD1	TRBJ1-1	TRBV5-1	many	CASSGDRGLNTEAFF	TGCGCCAGCAGCGGGGACAGGGGCTTGAACACTGAAGCTTTCTTT
.	TRBJ1-3	TRBV7-2	many	CASSSANSGNTIYF	TGTGCCAGCAGCTCCGCGAACTCTGGAAACACCATATATTTT
.	TRBJ1-3	TRBV15	many	CATSRAQTGNTIYF	TGTGCCACCAGCAGGGCCCAAACTGGAAACACCATATATTTT
.	TRBJ2-1	TRBV12-3/TRBV12-4	many	CASRLAGVGGGEQFF	TGTGCCAGCAGGCTCGCGGGGGTCGGGGGCGGTGAGCAGTTCTTC
.	TRBJ2-7	TRBV2	many	CASTWGGDEQYF	TGTGCCAGCACGTGGGGGGGCGACGAGCAGTACTTC
TRBD2	TRBJ2-7	TRBV20-1	many	CSAEPGLAGEEQYF	TGCAGTGCGGAACCGGGACTAGCGGGGGAAGAGCAGTACTTC
TRBD2	TRBJ2-3	TRBV5-1	many	CASSWTPASGGGSVDTQYF	TGCGCCAGCAGCTGGACCCCGGCTAGCGGGGGGGGGAGTGTGGATACGCAGTATTTT
.	TRBJ1-2	TRBV12-3/TRBV12-4	many	CASSRHESAYGYTF	TGTGCCAGCAGTCGACATGAGTCGGCCTATGGCTACACCTTC
.	TRBJ2-7	TRBV4-1	many	CASSPGADISYEQYF	TGCGCCAGCAGCCCGGGGGCAGACATCTCCTACGAGCAGTACTTC
.	TRBJ2-7	TRBV4-1	many	CASSFGGGADEQYF	TGCGCCAGCAGTTTCGGGGGCGGGGCCGACGAGCAGTACTTC
TRBD1	TRBJ2-5	TRBV19	many	CATTTGSQETQYF	TGTGCCACCACGACAGGGAGCCAAGAGACCCAGTACTTC
TRBD2	TRBJ2-1	TRBV10-3	many	CAIRTSGENNEQFF	TGTGCCATCAGGACTAGCGGGGAGAACAATGAGCAGTTCTTC
.	TRBJ2-7	TRBV5-1	many	CASSLVPAEANEQYF	TGCGCCAGCAGCTTGGTACCAGCTGAAGCGAACGAGCAGTACTTC
.	TRBJ1-1	TRBV15	many	CATSRESGTMNTEAFF	TGTGCCACCAGCAGAGAGAGCGGGACGATGAACACTGAAGCTTTCTTT
.	TRBJ2-5	TRBV11-2	many	CASSNPQETQYF	TGTGCCAGCAGCAACCCTCAAGAGACCCAGTACTTC